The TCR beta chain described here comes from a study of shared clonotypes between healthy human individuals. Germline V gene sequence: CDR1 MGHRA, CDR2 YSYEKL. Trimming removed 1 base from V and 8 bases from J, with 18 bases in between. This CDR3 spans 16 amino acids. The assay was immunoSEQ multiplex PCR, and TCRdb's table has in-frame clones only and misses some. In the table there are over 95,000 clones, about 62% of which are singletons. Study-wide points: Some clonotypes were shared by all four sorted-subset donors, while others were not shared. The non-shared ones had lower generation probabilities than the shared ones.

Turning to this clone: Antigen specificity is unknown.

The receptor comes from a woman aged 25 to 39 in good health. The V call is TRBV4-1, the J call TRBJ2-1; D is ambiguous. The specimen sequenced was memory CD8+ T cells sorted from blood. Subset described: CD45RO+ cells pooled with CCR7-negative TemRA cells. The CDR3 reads CASSQGTGLPPDEQFF. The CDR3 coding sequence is TGCGCCAGCAGCCAAGGAACCGGGCTCCCGCCGGATGAGCAGTTCTTC.